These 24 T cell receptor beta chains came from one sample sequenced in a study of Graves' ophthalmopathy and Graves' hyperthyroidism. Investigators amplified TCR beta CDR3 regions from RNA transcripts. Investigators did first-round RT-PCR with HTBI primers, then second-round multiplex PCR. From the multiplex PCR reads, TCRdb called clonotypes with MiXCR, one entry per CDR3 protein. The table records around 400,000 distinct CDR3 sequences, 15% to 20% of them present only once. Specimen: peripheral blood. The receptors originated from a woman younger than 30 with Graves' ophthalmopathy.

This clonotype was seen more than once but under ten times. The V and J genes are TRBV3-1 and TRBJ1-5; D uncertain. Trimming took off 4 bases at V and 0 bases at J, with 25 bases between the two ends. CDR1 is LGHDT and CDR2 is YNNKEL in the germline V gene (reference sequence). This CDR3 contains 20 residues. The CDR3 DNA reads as TGTGCCAGCAGCCCCCCTCGGGTCAATATCGAGCCTTATAGCAATCAGCCCCAGCATTTT. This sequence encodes CASSPPRVNIEPYSNQPQHF.

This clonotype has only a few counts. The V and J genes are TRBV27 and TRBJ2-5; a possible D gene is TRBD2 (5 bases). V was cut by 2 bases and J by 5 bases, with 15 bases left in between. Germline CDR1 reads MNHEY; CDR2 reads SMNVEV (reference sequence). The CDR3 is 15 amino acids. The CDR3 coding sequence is TGTGCCAGCAGTTTAGCGGCGGGCCTAAGGGAGACCCAGTACTTC. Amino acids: CASSLAAGLRETQYF.

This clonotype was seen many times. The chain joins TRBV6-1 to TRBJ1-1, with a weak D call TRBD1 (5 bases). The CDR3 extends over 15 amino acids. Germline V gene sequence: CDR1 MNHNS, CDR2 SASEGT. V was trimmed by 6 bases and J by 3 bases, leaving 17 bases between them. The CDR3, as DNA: TGTGCCAGCAGGGTTATCGGGCAGGGAGACACTGAAGCTTTCTTT. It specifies CASRVIGQGDTEAFF.

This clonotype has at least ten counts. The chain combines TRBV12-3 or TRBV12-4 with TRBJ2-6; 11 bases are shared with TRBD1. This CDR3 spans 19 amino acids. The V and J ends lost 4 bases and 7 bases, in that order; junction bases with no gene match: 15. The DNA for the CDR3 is TGTGCCAGCAGTTCCCCCCGCGGGACAGGGGGTTTTGGAGCCAACGTCCTGACTTTC. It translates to CASSSPRGTGGFGANVLTF.

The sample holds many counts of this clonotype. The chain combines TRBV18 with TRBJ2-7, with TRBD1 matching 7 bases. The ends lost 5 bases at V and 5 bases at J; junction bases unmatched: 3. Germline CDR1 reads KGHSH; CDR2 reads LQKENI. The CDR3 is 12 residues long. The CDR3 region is CASSATGHEQYF. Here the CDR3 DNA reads TGTGCCAGCTCAGCGACAGGGCACGAGCAGTACTTC.

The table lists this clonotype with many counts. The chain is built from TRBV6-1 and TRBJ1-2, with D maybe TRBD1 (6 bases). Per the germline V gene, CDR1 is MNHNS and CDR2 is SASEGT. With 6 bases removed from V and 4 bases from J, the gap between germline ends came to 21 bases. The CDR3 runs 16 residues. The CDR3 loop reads CASSPRSPGAGYGYTF. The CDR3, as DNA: TGTGCCAGCAGCCCCCGGTCCCCAGGGGCTGGCTATGGCTACACCTTC.

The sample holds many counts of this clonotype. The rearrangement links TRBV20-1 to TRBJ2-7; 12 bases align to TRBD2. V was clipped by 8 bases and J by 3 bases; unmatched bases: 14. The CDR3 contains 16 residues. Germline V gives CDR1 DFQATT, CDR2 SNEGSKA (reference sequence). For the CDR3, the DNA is TGCAGTACAGGGATGGCTAGCGGGAGGGCAATCTACGAGCAGTACTTC. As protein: CSTGMASGRAIYEQYF.

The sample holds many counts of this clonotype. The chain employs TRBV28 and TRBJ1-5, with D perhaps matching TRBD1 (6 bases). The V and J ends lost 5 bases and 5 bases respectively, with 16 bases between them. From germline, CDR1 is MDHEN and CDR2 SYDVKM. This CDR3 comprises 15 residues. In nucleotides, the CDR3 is TGTGCCAGCAGTCCACCAGGGGTAGGTGATCAGCCCCAGCATTTT. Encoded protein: CASSPPGVGDQPQHF.

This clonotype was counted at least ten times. The DNA for the CDR3 is TGTGCCTGGAGCAAACGGACAGGGGGTAAGACGAGGACTGAAGCTTTCTTT. It yields the protein CAWSKRTGGKTRTEAFF. J is TRBJ1-1 and V is TRBV30; 10 bases map to TRBD1. CDR1 and CDR2 from the germline V gene are GTSNPN and SVGIG (reference sequence). The CDR3 sequence is 17 residues long. The V gene end was trimmed by 3 bases and the J gene end by 5 bases; junction bases not matched to a gene: 15.

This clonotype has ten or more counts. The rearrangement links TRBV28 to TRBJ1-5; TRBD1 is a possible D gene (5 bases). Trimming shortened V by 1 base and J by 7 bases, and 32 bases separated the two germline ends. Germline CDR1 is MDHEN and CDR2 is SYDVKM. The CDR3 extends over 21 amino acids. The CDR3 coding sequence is TGTGCCAGCAGTTTATTTAAGGTTCGGGGAGGGGTTGGAATCATGGGCCAGCCCCAGCATTTT. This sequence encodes CASSLFKVRGGVGIMGQPQHF. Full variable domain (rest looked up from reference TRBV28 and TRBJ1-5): DVKVTQSSRYLVKRTGEKVFLECVQDMDHENMFWYRQDPGLGLRLIYFSYDVKMKEKGDIPEGYSVSREKKERFSLILESASTNQTSMYLCASSLFKVRGGVGIMGQPQHFGDGTRLSIL.

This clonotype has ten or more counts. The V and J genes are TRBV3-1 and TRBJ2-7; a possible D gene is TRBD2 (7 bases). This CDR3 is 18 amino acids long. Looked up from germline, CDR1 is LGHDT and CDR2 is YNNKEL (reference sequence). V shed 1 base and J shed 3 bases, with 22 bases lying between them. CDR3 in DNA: TGTGCCAGCAGCCAAGCCTACAGGGAGGGAAGGGGGTTCTACGAGCAGTACTTC. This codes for CASSQAYREGRGFYEQYF.

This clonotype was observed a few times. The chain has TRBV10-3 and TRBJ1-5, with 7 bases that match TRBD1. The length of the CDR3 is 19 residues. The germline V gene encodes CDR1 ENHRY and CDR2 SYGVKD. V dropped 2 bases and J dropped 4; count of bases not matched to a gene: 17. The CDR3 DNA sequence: TGTGCCATCAGTGAGCCGTTTCTGGGGCCGGGACAGTTAAATCAGCCCCAGCATTTT. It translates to CAISEPFLGPGQLNQPQHF.

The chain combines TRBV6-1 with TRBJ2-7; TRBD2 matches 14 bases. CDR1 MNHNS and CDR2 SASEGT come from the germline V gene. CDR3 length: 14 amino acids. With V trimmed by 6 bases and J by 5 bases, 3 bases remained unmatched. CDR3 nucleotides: TGTGCCAGCAGCGGACTAGCGGGAGGCAACGAGCAGTACTTC. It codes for CASSGLAGGNEQYF.

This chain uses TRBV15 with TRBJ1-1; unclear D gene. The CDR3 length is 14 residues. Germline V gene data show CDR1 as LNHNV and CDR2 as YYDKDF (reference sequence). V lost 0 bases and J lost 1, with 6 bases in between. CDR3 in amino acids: CATSREPGNTEAFF. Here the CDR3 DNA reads TGTGCCACCAGCAGAGAACCAGGGAACACTGAAGCTTTCTTT. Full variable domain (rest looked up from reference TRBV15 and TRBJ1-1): DAMVIQNPRYQVTQFGKPVTLSCSQTLNHNVMYWYQQKSSQAPKLLFHYYDKDFNNEADTPDNFQSRRPNTSFCFLDIRSPGLGDTAMYLCATSREPGNTEAFFGQGTRLTVV.

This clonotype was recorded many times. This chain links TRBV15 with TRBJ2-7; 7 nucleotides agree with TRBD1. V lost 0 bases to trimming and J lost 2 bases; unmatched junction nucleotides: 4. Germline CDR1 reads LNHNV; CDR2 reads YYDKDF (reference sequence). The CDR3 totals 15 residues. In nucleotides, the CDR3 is TGTGCCACCAGCAGAGAGGGGACAGCTACCTACGAGCAGTACTTC. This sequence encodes CATSREGTATYEQYF.

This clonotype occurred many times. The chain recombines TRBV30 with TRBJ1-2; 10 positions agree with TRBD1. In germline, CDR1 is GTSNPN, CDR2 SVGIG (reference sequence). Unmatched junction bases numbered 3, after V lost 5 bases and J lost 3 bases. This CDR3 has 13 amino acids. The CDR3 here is CAWDRGLDYGYTF. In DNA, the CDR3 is TGTGCCTGGGACAGGGGGCTCGACTATGGCTACACCTTC.

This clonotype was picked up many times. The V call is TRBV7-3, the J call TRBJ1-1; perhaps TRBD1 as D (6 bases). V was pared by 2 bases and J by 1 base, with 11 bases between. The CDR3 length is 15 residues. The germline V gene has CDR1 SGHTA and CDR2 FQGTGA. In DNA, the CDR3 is TGTGCCAGCAGCTTAGGGCGGGGGGCGAACACTGAAGCTTTCTTT. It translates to CASSLGRGANTEAFF.

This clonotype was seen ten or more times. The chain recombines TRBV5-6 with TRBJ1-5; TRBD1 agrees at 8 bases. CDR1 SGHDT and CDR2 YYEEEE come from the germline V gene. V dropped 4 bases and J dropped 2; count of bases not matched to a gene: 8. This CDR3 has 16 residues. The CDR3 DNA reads TGTGCCAGCAGCGCACGGACAGGGATCGGCAATCAGCCCCAGCATTTT. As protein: CASSARTGIGNQPQHF.

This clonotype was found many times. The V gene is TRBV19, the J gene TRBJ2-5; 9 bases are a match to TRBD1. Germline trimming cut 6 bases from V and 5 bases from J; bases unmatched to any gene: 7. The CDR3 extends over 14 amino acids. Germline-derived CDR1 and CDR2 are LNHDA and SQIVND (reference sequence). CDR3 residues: CASSGTGPRETQYF. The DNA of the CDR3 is TGTGCCAGTAGCGGGACAGGGCCTCGGGAGACCCAGTACTTC.

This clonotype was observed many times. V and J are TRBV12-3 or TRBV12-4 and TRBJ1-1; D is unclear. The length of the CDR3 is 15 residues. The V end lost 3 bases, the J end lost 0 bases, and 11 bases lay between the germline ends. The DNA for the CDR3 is TGTGCCAGCAGTTTTACTGGGTTGCTGAACACTGAAGCTTTCTTT. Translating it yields CASSFTGLLNTEAFF.

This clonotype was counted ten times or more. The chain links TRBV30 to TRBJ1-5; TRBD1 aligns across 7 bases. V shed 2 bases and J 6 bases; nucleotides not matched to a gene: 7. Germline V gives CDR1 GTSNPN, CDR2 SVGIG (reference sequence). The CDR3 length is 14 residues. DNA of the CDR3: TGTGCCTGGAGTCTCGACAGGGTTAGTCAGCCCCAGCATTTT. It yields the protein CAWSLDRVSQPQHF.

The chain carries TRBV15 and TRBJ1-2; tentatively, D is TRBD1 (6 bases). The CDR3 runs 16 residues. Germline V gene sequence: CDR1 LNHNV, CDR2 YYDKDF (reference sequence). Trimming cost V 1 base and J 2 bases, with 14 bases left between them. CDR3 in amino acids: CATSRGGQRTNYGYTF. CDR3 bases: TGTGCCACCAGCAGAGGCGGACAGAGGACAAACTATGGCTACACCTTC.

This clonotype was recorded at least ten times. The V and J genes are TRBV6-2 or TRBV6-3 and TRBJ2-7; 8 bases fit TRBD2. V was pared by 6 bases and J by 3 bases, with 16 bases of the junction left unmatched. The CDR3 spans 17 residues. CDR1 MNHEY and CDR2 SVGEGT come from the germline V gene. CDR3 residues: CASRPWGLVGRNYEQYF. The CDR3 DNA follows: TGTGCCAGCAGACCCTGGGGACTAGTGGGACGTAACTACGAGCAGTACTTC.

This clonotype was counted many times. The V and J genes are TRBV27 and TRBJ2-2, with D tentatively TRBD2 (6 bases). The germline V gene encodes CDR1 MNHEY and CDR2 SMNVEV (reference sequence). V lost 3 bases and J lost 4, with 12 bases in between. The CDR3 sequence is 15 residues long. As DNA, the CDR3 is TGTGCCAGCAGTTTTTTGCGGGAACGCACCGGGGAGCTGTTTTTT. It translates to CASSFLRERTGELFF.